This T cell receptor (beta chain) is from a study of blood T cell repertoires in COVID-19. Study-level information: PBMCs, B-cell-depleted T cells, or T cells were the source of the cDNA or gDNA that made up the material.

CDR1 is LGHDT, CDR2 YNNKEL, per germline (reference sequence). Unmatched junction bases numbered 6, after V lost 0 bases and J lost 8 bases. CDR3 length: 14 amino acids. This table comes from immunoSEQ multiplex PCR, and its TCRdb copy is limited to in-frame clones, with some not included. The table shows roughly 150,000 clones, with 80% to 90% occurring only once. This clone was recorded once. The TCR sequence derives from a woman in her seventies who had recovered from COVID-19. The sequencing input was peripheral blood. The V and J genes are TRBV3-1 (or the pseudogene TRBV3-2) and TRBJ1-2; TRBD1 aligns across 7 bases. CDR3 sequence: CASSQDSRGRGYTF. CDR3 DNA: TGTGCCAGCAGCCAAGATTCGAGGGGGCGCGGCTACACCTTC.